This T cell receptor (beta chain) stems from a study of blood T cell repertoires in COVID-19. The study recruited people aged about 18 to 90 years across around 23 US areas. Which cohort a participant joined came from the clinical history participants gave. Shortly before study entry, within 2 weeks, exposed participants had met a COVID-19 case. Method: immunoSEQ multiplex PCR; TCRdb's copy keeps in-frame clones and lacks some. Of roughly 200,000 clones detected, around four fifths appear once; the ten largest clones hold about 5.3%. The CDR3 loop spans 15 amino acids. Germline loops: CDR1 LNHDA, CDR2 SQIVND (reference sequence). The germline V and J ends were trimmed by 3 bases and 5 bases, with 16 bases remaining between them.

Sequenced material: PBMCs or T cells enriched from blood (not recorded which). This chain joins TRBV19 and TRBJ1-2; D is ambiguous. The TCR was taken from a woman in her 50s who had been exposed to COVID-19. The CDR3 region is CASSIGPGMRYGYTF. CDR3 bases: TGTGCCAGTAGTATCGGGCCCGGGATGCGGTATGGCTACACCTTC.